A selection of T cell receptor beta chains follows, all from one sample in a study of PD-1 blockade in mismatch repair-deficient tumors. TCRdb's copy holds only in-frame clones and misses some; the assay was immunoSEQ multiplex PCR. The sample gives more than 85,000 clones, about four fifths of which show up once; roughly 6.2% is in the top ten. Sequenced material: peripheral blood, taken roughly eight months after starting pembrolizumab. These receptors were obtained from an adult with mismatch repair-deficient cancer. Both conserved end residues are part of each CDR3. The D gene is left open where the match is weak. The size of a clone is reported for some rows only, either as once, few or many, or as a class for expanded clones.

V gene: TRBV5-1
J gene: TRBJ2-1
clone size: NA
D gene: NA
CDR3 protein: CASSLVQGEQFF
CDR3 DNA: TGCGCCAGCAGCTTGGTACAGGGTGAGCAGTTCTTC

V gene: TRBV29-1
J gene: TRBJ2-5
clone size: NA
D gene: TRBD2
CDR3 protein: CSAAPGLADQETQYF
CDR3 DNA: TGCAGCGCTGCACCGGGACTAGCGGACCAAGAGACCCAGTACTTC

V gene: TRBV6-4
J gene: TRBJ1-1
clone size: NA
D gene: NA
CDR3 protein: CASRDTNMNTEAFF
CDR3 DNA: TGTGCCAGCAGGGACACCAATATGAACACTGAAGCTTTCTTT

V gene: TRBV27
J gene: TRBJ2-1
clone size: NA
D gene: NA
CDR3 protein: CASSTRDRRRDEQFF
CDR3 DNA: TGTGCCAGCAGTACCAGGGACCGGCGAAGGGATGAGCAGTTCTTC

V gene: TRBV10-2
J gene: TRBJ2-7
clone size: NA
D gene: NA
CDR3 protein: CASSEGGSIGEQYF
CDR3 DNA: TGCGCCAGCAGTGAAGGAGGGTCGATAGGAGAGCAGTACTTC

V gene: TRBV7-3
J gene: TRBJ2-7
clone size: NA
D gene: NA
CDR3 protein: CASSFGYIYEQYF
CDR3 DNA: TGTGCCAGCAGCTTCGGTTACATCTACGAGCAGTACTTC

V gene: TRBV27
J gene: TRBJ2-7
clone size: NA
D gene: NA
CDR3 protein: CASSFGVGSSYEQYF
CDR3 DNA: TGTGCCAGCAGTTTCGGGGTCGGAAGCTCCTACGAGCAGTACTTC

V gene: TRBV7-2
J gene: TRBJ2-7
clone size: NA
D gene: TRBD1
CDR3 protein: CASSVQGASYEQYF
CDR3 DNA: TGTGCCAGCAGCGTCCAGGGGGCCTCCTACGAGCAGTACTTC

V gene: TRBV7-3
J gene: TRBJ2-2
clone size: NA
D gene: TRBD1
CDR3 protein: CASSLRGQKNTGELFF
CDR3 DNA: TGTGCCAGCAGCTTACGGGGACAGAAAAACACCGGGGAGCTGTTTTTT

V gene: TRBV7-3
J gene: TRBJ2-3
clone size: NA
D gene: NA
CDR3 protein: CASSRSGLSTDTQYF
CDR3 DNA: TGTGCCAGCAGCAGGAGCGGGTTAAGCACAGATACGCAGTATTTT

V gene: TRBV6-1
J gene: TRBJ1-5
clone size: once
D gene: NA
CDR3 protein: CASSQAGGREYGNQPQHF
CDR3 DNA: TGTGCCAGCAGTCAAGCGGGGGGGCGGGAATATGGCAATCAGCCCCAGCATTTT

V gene: TRBV19
J gene: TRBJ1-1
clone size: NA
D gene: TRBD1
CDR3 protein: CASSIVGGTVNTEAFF
CDR3 DNA: TGTGCCAGTAGTATCGTGGGGGGGACAGTGAACACTGAAGCTTTCTTT

V gene: TRBV19
J gene: TRBJ2-1
clone size: NA
D gene: TRBD1
CDR3 protein: CASSGDRNPSTYNEQFF
CDR3 DNA: TGTGCCAGTAGTGGGGACAGAAATCCCTCTACCTACAATGAGCAGTTCTTC

V gene: TRBV27
J gene: TRBJ1-4
clone size: NA
D gene: NA
CDR3 protein: CASRDEKGTNEKLFF
CDR3 DNA: TGTGCCTCGAGGGACGAAAAGGGGACTAATGAAAAACTGTTTTTT

V gene: TRBV10-3
J gene: TRBJ1-1
clone size: NA
D gene: NA
CDR3 protein: CATSLSGNTEAFF
CDR3 DNA: TGTGCCACCTCACTCTCGGGGAACACTGAAGCTTTCTTT

V gene: TRBV19
J gene: TRBJ2-1
clone size: NA
D gene: TRBD2
CDR3 protein: CASSISGAGFYNEQFF
CDR3 DNA: TGTGCCAGTAGTATAAGCGGAGCGGGATTCTACAATGAGCAGTTCTTC

V gene: TRBV6-6
J gene: TRBJ2-7
clone size: NA
D gene: NA
CDR3 protein: CASGQERPPYEQYF
CDR3 DNA: TGTGCCAGCGGGCAGGAACGGCCCCCCTACGAGCAGTACTTC

V gene: TRBV27
J gene: TRBJ2-2
clone size: NA
D gene: NA
CDR3 protein: CASSTDTGELFF
CDR3 DNA: TGTGCCAGCAGTACGGACACCGGGGAGCTGTTTTTT

V gene: TRBV4-1
J gene: TRBJ1-3
clone size: NA
D gene: NA
CDR3 protein: CASSQERGSGNTIYF
CDR3 DNA: TGCGCCAGCAGCCAAGAGAGGGGGAGTGGAAACACCATATATTTT

V gene: TRBV10-3
J gene: TRBJ1-1
clone size: NA
D gene: TRBD1
CDR3 protein: CAISDGTANTEAFF
CDR3 DNA: TGTGCCATCAGTGATGGGACAGCGAACACTGAAGCTTTCTTT

V gene: TRBV5-6
J gene: TRBJ1-1
clone size: NA
D gene: NA
CDR3 protein: CASSFYTENTEAFF
CDR3 DNA: TGTGCCAGCAGCTTTTACACGGAAAACACTGAAGCTTTCTTT

V gene: TRBV11-2
J gene: TRBJ2-7
clone size: NA
D gene: TRBD2
CDR3 protein: CASSLLREGTYEQYF
CDR3 DNA: TGTGCCAGCAGCTTATTACGGGAGGGCACCTACGAGCAGTACTTC

V gene: TRBV7-2
J gene: TRBJ1-1
clone size: NA
D gene: NA
CDR3 protein: CASSLQENTEAFF
CDR3 DNA: TGTGCCAGCAGCTTACAGGAGAACACTGAAGCTTTCTTT

V gene: TRBV30
J gene: TRBJ1-1
clone size: few
D gene: NA
CDR3 protein: CAWSVYEGPNTEAFF
CDR3 DNA: TGTGCCTGGAGTGTCTATGAGGGCCCGAACACTGAAGCTTTCTTT

V gene: TRBV27
J gene: TRBJ2-1
clone size: NA
D gene: NA
CDR3 protein: CASSFYGTAENEQFF
CDR3 DNA: TGTGCCAGCAGTTTTTACGGGACGGCAGAAAATGAGCAATTCTTC

V gene: TRBV7-2
J gene: TRBJ2-2
clone size: NA
D gene: NA
CDR3 protein: CASRLQGNTGELFF
CDR3 DNA: TGTGCCAGCAGATTACAGGGCAACACCGGGGAGCTGTTTTTT

V gene: TRBV29-1
J gene: TRBJ1-1
clone size: NA
D gene: TRBD1
CDR3 protein: CSVVQGVATEAFF
CDR3 DNA: TGCAGCGTTGTTCAGGGGGTGGCCACTGAAGCTTTCTTT

V gene: TRBV29-1
J gene: TRBJ2-7
clone size: NA
D gene: NA
CDR3 protein: CSASTGTFYEQYF
CDR3 DNA: TGCAGCGCGTCAACGGGGACTTTCTACGAGCAGTACTTC

V gene: TRBV6-5
J gene: TRBJ1-1
clone size: NA
D gene: TRBD1
CDR3 protein: CASSSRQGVEAFF
CDR3 DNA: TGTGCCAGCAGTTCTCGACAGGGGGTAGAAGCTTTCTTT

V gene: TRBV7-2
J gene: TRBJ2-3
clone size: NA
D gene: NA
CDR3 protein: CASIRMIGSADTQYF
CDR3 DNA: TGTGCCAGCATCCGAATGATAGGGAGTGCAGATACGCAGTATTTT

V gene: TRBV7-3
J gene: TRBJ2-3
clone size: NA
D gene: NA
CDR3 protein: CASSLGGTDTQYF
CDR3 DNA: TGTGCCAGCAGCCTCGGTGGCACAGATACGCAGTATTTT

V gene: TRBV9
J gene: TRBJ1-1
clone size: NA
D gene: NA
CDR3 protein: CASSVEGDTEAFF
CDR3 DNA: TGTGCCAGCAGCGTAGAGGGGGACACTGAAGCTTTCTTT

V gene: TRBV2
J gene: TRBJ2-7
clone size: NA
D gene: NA
CDR3 protein: CASRADSASYEQYF
CDR3 DNA: TGTGCCAGCAGGGCTGACAGTGCTAGCTACGAGCAGTACTTC

V gene: TRBV5-6
J gene: TRBJ2-7
clone size: NA
D gene: TRBD2
CDR3 protein: CASSFGMRELEREQYF
CDR3 DNA: TGTGCCAGCAGCTTTGGAATGCGGGAGTTGGAGAGGGAGCAGTACTTC

V gene: TRBV11-2
J gene: TRBJ2-2
clone size: NA
D gene: NA
CDR3 protein: CASSLARAGELFF
CDR3 DNA: TGTGCCAGCAGCCTCGCGAGGGCCGGGGAGCTGTTTTTT

V gene: TRBV7-8
J gene: TRBJ2-1
clone size: NA
D gene: NA
CDR3 protein: CASSFMLVSYNEQFF
CDR3 DNA: TGTGCCAGCAGCTTCATGCTAGTATCCTACAATGAGCAGTTCTTC

V gene: TRBV19
J gene: TRBJ1-5
clone size: NA
D gene: NA
CDR3 protein: CASSRTRNQPQHF
CDR3 DNA: TGTGCCAGTAGCCGCACAAGAAATCAGCCCCAGCATTTT

V gene: TRBV10-1
J gene: TRBJ2-2
clone size: NA
D gene: NA
CDR3 protein: CASSPGQNTGELFF
CDR3 DNA: TGCGCCAGCAGCCCGGGACAGAACACCGGGGAGCTGTTTTTT

V gene: TRBV7-2
J gene: TRBJ2-1
clone size: NA
D gene: NA
CDR3 protein: CASSSQGGGPPYNEQFF
CDR3 DNA: TGTGCCAGCAGCTCCCAGGGCGGGGGCCCTCCCTACAATGAGCAGTTCTTC

V gene: TRBV7-3
J gene: TRBJ2-2
clone size: NA
D gene: NA
CDR3 protein: CASSPGGPGELFF
CDR3 DNA: TGTGCCAGCAGCCCCGGGGGGCCCGGGGAGCTGTTTTTT

V gene: TRBV5-1
J gene: TRBJ2-7
clone size: NA
D gene: NA
CDR3 protein: CASTPMSGAYEQYF
CDR3 DNA: TGCGCCAGCACTCCCATGTCGGGAGCCTACGAGCAGTACTTC

V gene: TRBV11-1
J gene: TRBJ2-5
clone size: once
D gene: NA
CDR3 protein: CASSLDPRGETQYF
CDR3 DNA: TGTGCCAGCAGCTTAGACCCTCGAGGAGAGACCCAGTACTTC

V gene: TRBV6-5
J gene: TRBJ1-5
clone size: NA
D gene: NA
CDR3 protein: CASFWGENQPQHF
CDR3 DNA: TGTGCCAGCTTCTGGGGGGAGAATCAGCCCCAGCATTTT

V gene: TRBV5-6
J gene: TRBJ1-1
clone size: NA
D gene: NA
CDR3 protein: CASSWPGTNTEAFF
CDR3 DNA: TGTGCCAGCAGCTGGCCAGGGACGAACACTGAAGCTTTCTTT

V gene: TRBV30
J gene: TRBJ2-1
clone size: NA
D gene: TRBD2
CDR3 protein: CAWRVPLAGAGNEQFF
CDR3 DNA: TGTGCCTGGAGGGTTCCCCTAGCGGGAGCGGGCAATGAGCAGTTCTTC

V gene: TRBV10-3
J gene: TRBJ2-1
clone size: NA
D gene: NA
CDR3 protein: CAISERTQGNEQFF
CDR3 DNA: TGTGCCATCAGTGAACGGACCCAGGGTAATGAGCAGTTCTTC

V gene: TRBV9
J gene: TRBJ2-7
clone size: NA
D gene: TRBD1
CDR3 protein: CASSEVGTGKEQYF
CDR3 DNA: TGTGCCAGCAGCGAAGTAGGGACAGGGAAAGAGCAGTACTTC

V gene: TRBV5-4
J gene: TRBJ2-7
clone size: NA
D gene: TRBD2
CDR3 protein: CASSLAGGPGEQYF
CDR3 DNA: TGTGCCAGCAGTTTAGCGGGAGGGCCGGGCGAGCAGTACTTC

V gene: TRBV10-3
J gene: TRBJ2-7
clone size: NA
D gene: TRBD2
CDR3 protein: CAISESKASGTYEQYF
CDR3 DNA: TGTGCCATCAGTGAGTCGAAAGCTAGCGGGACCTACGAGCAGTACTTC

V gene: TRBV5-1
J gene: TRBJ2-1
clone size: NA
D gene: NA
CDR3 protein: CASSQPTGGNEQFF
CDR3 DNA: TGCGCCAGCAGCCAACCGACAGGAGGCAATGAGCAGTTCTTC

V gene: TRBV27
J gene: TRBJ2-7
clone size: NA
D gene: NA
CDR3 protein: CASSLRGGDEQYF
CDR3 DNA: TGTGCCAGCAGTCTCCGGGGCGGCGACGAGCAGTACTTC

V gene: TRBV6-5
J gene: TRBJ2-2
clone size: NA
D gene: TRBD1
CDR3 protein: CASSTGQVVAGELFF
CDR3 DNA: TGTGCCAGCAGTACGGGACAGGTGGTCGCCGGGGAGCTGTTTTTT

V gene: TRBV5-1
J gene: TRBJ2-3
clone size: NA
D gene: NA
CDR3 protein: CASSQALRPGEDTQYF
CDR3 DNA: TGCGCCAGCAGCCAAGCCTTGCGACCCGGGGAGGATACGCAGTATTTT

V gene: TRBV7-8
J gene: TRBJ2-7
clone size: once
D gene: NA
CDR3 protein: CASSLSELREQYF
CDR3 DNA: TGTGCCAGCAGCTTATCGGAGCTTAGAGAGCAGTACTTC